Shown below are 13 T cell receptor beta chains from a single sample sequenced in a study of blood T cells in healthy people across ages. Next came a second PCR, run for about 7 to 12 cycles, which used a sample-barcoded 5' primer along with a J-beta primer mix. TCRdb re-called the 5' RACE reads through MiXCR, storing one row per CDR3 protein. This sample has approximately 400,000 distinct CDR3 sequences, with about half found just once. Sample: blood. The receptors here all came from a man in his fifties or sixties in good health.

J is TRBJ2-1 and V is TRBV12-3 or TRBV12-4; 7 nucleotides agree with TRBD2. Losses at the gene ends were 7 bases for V and 5 bases for J; bases not matched to a gene: 5. The CDR3 is 13 amino acids. The CDR3 nucleotides read TGTGCCAGCAAGCGGGACGGAGACAATGAGCAGTTCTTC. Translated, it gives CASKRDGDNEQFF.

The gene calls are TRBV6-6 and TRBJ2-1; the match to TRBD2 covers 11 bases. CDR3 length: 16 amino acids. Trimming removed 8 bases from V and 7 bases from J; junction bases left unmatched: 13. Germline CDR1 is MNHNY and CDR2 is SVGAGI (reference sequence). In DNA, the CDR3 is TGTGCCAGCTCCTGGTCGAATAGCGGGAGGGGGAATGAGCAGTTCTTC. Its protein product is CASSWSNSGRGNEQFF.

This chain connects TRBV3-1 to TRBJ2-3; D not resolved. The V gene's germline CDR1 is LGHDT and CDR2 YNNKEL (reference sequence). The CDR3 length is 14 residues. V was clipped by 1 base and J by 2 bases, with 7 bases between them. The CDR3 reads CASSQGLYTDTQYF. The CDR3 DNA reads TGTGCCAGCAGCCAAGGGCTATACACAGATACGCAGTATTTT.

In regard to this clonotype: The junction differs from germline at one of its ends, possibly a read error. The J gene is TRBJ2-7, the V gene TRBV6-6; weak D call: TRBD1 (5 bases). CDR3 length equals 13 residues. Germline assignment: CDR1 MNHNY and CDR2 SVGAGI (reference sequence). Written as DNA, the CDR3 is TGTGCCAGCAGTCGACAGAAGAACTACGTGCAGTACTTC. Amino acids: CASSRQKNYVQYF.

For the CDR3, the DNA is TGCGCCAGCAGCCCGGAGGGCAGATCGACCTCGAGTGGCTACACCTTC. It is translated as CASSPEGRSTSSGYTF. The rearrangement joins TRBV5-1 to TRBJ1-2; no clear D. Trimming removed 4 bases from V and 7 bases from J, with 23 bases in between. Germline-derived CDR1 and CDR2 are SGHRS and YFSETQ. The CDR3 contains 16 residues.

The rearrangement joins TRBV29-1 to TRBJ1-1; D unresolved. CDR3 length equals 12 residues. CDR1 is SQVTM and CDR2 is ANQGSEA in the germline V gene. V dropped 7 bases and J dropped 8 bases, with 17 bases sitting between them. CDR3 DNA: TGCAGCGCCCAGCTGGACGCGCCCGAAGCTTTCTTT. Translated: CSAQLDAPEAFF.

This clonotype was counted only a few times. This chain joins TRBV13 and TRBJ2-3, with D possibly TRBD2 on 6 matching bases. Between the trimmed V and J ends, which lost 5 bases and 7 bases, there was a span of 16 bases. CDR3 size: 14 residues. Germline V CDR1 and CDR2: PRHDT, FYEKMQ (reference sequence). This CDR3 reads CASSPRLVPYTQYF. In DNA, the CDR3 is TGTGCCAGCAGCCCTCGACTAGTACCATATACGCAGTATTTT.

The chain links TRBV28 to TRBJ1-6; unclear D gene. Trimming took off 2 bases at V and 9 bases at J, with 5 bases between the two ends. Germline V gene lookup returns CDR1 MDHEN and CDR2 SYDVKM. The length of the CDR3 is 12 residues. The CDR3 DNA follows: TGTGCCAGCAGTTTAACTAGTTCACCCCTCCACTTT. It specifies CASSLTSSPLHF. The variable domain in full, with the rest retrieved from reference TRBV28 and TRBJ1-6, is DVKVTQSSRYLVKRTGEKVFLECVQDMDHENMFWYRQDPGLGLRLIYFSYDVKMKEKGDIPEGYSVSREKKERFSLILESASTNQTSMYLCASSLTSSPLHFGNGTRLTVT.

The chain couples TRBV6-5 to TRBJ1-2, with D maybe TRBD1 (6 bases). Germline V gene data show CDR1 as MNHEY and CDR2 as SVGAGI. Trimming removed 7 bases at V and 0 bases at J, with 12 bases between. There are 14 residues in the CDR3. The DNA for the CDR3 is TGTGCCAGCAAACCGGGGGGCGCTAACTATGGCTACACCTTC. This encodes CASKPGGANYGYTF.

This CDR3 reads CASSLLIGEGKGYGYTF. The CDR3 DNA reads as TGTGCCAGCAGTTTACTCATCGGGGAGGGAAAGGGGTATGGCTACACCTTC. The chain has TRBV28 and TRBJ1-2, with D perhaps matching TRBD1 (5 bases). This CDR3 region has 17 residues. Germline V gene lookup returns CDR1 MDHEN and CDR2 SYDVKM. V was trimmed by 2 bases and J by 5 bases, leaving 21 bases between them.

The chain couples TRBV5-1 to TRBJ2-5; D is possibly TRBD2 (6 bases). Germline V CDR1 and CDR2: SGHRS, YFSETQ. V dropped 7 bases and J dropped 1 base, with 14 bases sitting between them. The length of the CDR3 is 14 residues. The CDR3 DNA is TGCGCCAGCCGTGGGGGGAGCCTCCAAGAGACCCAGTACTTC. It specifies CASRGGSLQETQYF.

The rearrangement uses TRBV10-3 and TRBJ2-4, with D perhaps TRBD2 (6 bases). The last part of the DNA fits TRBJ2-7 better; the J call may be wrong. The CDR3 loop spans 12 amino acids. Germline V gene lookup returns CDR1 ENHRY and CDR2 SYGVKD. The CDR3 protein is CAISVADYEQYF. CDR3 bases: TGTGCCATCAGTGTAGCGGACTACGAGCAGTACTTC.

The chain has TRBV6-6 and TRBJ1-1; TRBD1 matches at 7 bases. The CDR3 has 14 residues. After removal of 2 bases from V and 4 bases from J, the junction contained 4 bases not matched to a gene. Germline V gene lookup returns CDR1 MNHNY and CDR2 SVGAGI (reference sequence). Here the CDR3 DNA reads TGTGCCAGCAGTTACGGGTCAGGGGGCACTGAAGCTTTCTTT. Encoded protein: CASSYGSGGTEAFF.